Listed here are 6 T cell receptor beta chains from one sample, sequenced in a study of PD-1 blockade in classical Hodgkin lymphoma. Sequencing used immunoSEQ multiplex PCR; TCRdb keeps in-frame clones, though not all of them. The sample contains roughly 40,000 clones, around 71% of which appear only once. Relapse was seen in all patients after autologous stem cell transplantation, and brentuximab vedotin exposure was variable. The material sequenced was peripheral blood mononuclear cells (PBMCs), taken at baseline. These receptors all stem from a human donor with classical Hodgkin lymphoma.

The chain employs TRBV19 and TRBJ2-1, with D maybe TRBD1 (6 bases). The V end lost 10 bases, the J end lost 8 bases, and 12 bases lay between the germline ends. The CDR3 sequence is 11 residues long. CDR1 LNHDA and CDR2 SQIVND come from the germline V gene (reference sequence). The CDR3 DNA follows: TGTGCCACCGGGACACTCTATGAGCAGTTCTTC. The encoded protein is CATGTLYEQFF. Filled out from reference TRBV19 and TRBJ2-1, the complete variable domain reads DGGITQSPKYLFRKEGQNVTLSCEQNLNHDAMYWYRQDPGQGLRLIYYSQIVNDFQKGDIAEGYSVSREKKESFPLTVTSAQKNPTAFYLCATGTLYEQFFGPGTRLTVL.

The chain links TRBV5-1 to TRBJ2-3, with 7 positions matching TRBD2. Looked up from germline, CDR1 is SGHRS and CDR2 is YFSETQ. This CDR3 is built from 16 residues. V shed 3 bases, J shed 0 bases, and the junction held 7 bases outside the gene matches. The CDR3 loop is CASSWTGTTSTDTQYF. Written as DNA, the CDR3 is TGCGCCAGCAGCTGGACCGGGACTACGAGCACAGATACGCAGTATTTT.

The chain has TRBV18 and TRBJ2-5, with D tentatively TRBD1 or TRBD2 (7 bases each). Germline V lookup: CDR1 KGHSH, CDR2 LQKENI. The CDR3 extends over 14 amino acids. Trimming removed 6 bases at V and 11 bases at J, with 22 bases between. Written as DNA, the CDR3 is TGTGCCAGCTCTTTAGAGATGACAGGGCGGGAGCAGTACTTC. Protein: CASSLEMTGREQYF.

This clone was detected only a few times. For the CDR3, the DNA is TGTGCCAGCAGCTTAGCGGGGTCGGATACGCAGTATTTT. This translates into CASSLAGSDTQYF. The V and J genes are TRBV13 and TRBJ2-3; D is perhaps TRBD2 (5 bases). The CDR3 is 13 residues long. CDR1 and CDR2 (germline): PRHDT, FYEKMQ (reference sequence). V was trimmed by 1 base and J by 6 bases, leaving 8 bases between them.

This clone has more than one count but fewer than ten. The V and J genes are TRBV11-2 and TRBJ1-1; 10 positions agree with TRBD1. V was clipped by 4 bases and J by 4 bases; unmatched bases: 3. Germline values: CDR1 SGHAT, CDR2 FQNNGV. The CDR3 runs 14 residues. The CDR3 DNA sequence: TGTGCCAGCAGCTCCTGGACAGGGGGCACTGAAGCTTTCTTT. It codes for CASSSWTGGTEAFF.

This rearrangement joins TRBV4-2 to TRBJ1-1; possible D gene TRBD1, 5 bases. V dropped 4 bases and J dropped 8 bases, with 20 bases sitting between them. Germline loops: CDR1 LGHNA, CDR2 YNFKEQ. The length of the CDR3 is 15 residues. CDR3 loop: CASSPRGTPGVEAFF. The CDR3 DNA follows: TGTGCCAGCAGCCCCCGAGGGACCCCGGGGGTAGAAGCTTTCTTT.